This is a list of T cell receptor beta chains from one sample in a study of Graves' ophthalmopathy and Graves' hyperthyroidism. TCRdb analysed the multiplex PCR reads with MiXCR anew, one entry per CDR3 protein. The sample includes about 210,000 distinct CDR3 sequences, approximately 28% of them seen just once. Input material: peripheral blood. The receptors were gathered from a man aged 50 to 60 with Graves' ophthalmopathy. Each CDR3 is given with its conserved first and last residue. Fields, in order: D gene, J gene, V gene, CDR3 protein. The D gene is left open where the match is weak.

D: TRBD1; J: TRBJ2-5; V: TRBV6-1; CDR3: CASSRDRDIEETQYF
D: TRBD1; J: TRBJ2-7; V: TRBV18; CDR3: CASSRSQGAGAYEQYF
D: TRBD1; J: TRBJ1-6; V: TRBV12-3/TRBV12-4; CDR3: CASSPTGANSPLHF
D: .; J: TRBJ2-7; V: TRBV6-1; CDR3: CASSPGEVSSYEQYF
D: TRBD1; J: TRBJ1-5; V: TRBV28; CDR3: CASSPPDRVTFIPQHF
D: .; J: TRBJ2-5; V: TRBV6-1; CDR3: CASRTNPGEGLKTQYF
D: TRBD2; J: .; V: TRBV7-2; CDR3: CASSLALAGFEQYF
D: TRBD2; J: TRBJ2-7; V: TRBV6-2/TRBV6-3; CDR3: CASSYGTSVGIYEQYF
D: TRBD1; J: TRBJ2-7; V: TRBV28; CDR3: CASSPGQGAREQYF
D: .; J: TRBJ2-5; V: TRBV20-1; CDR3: CSARSSGRETQYF
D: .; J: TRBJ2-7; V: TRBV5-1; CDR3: CASSLVGTDYEQYF
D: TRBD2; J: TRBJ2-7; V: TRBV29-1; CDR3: CSVENGGLANNNYEQYF
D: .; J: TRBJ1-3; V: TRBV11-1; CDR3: CASSTTGPGLGNTIYF
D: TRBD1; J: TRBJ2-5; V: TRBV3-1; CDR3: CASSLTPGQGLETQYF
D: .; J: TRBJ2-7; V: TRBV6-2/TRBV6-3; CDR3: CASTEGLYEQYF
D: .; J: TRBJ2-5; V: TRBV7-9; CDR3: CASSPQASSGETQYF
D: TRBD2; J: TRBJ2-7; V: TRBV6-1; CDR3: CASSGLAGEDDEQYF
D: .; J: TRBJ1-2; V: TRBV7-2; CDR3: CASSVTGPMNYGYTF
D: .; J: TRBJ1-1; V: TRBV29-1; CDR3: CSVTGTETFNTEAFF
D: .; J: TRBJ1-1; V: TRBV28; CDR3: CASFRERAFF
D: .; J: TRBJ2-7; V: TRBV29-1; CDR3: CSARDAAYEQYF
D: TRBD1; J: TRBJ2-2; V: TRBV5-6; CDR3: CASSRGTGKAGELFF
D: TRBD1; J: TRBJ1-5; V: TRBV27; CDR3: CASSFEGARNQPQHF
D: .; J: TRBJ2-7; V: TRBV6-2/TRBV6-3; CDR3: CASSLKETYEQYF
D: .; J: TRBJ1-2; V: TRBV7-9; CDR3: CASRSTYGLTRDYGYTF
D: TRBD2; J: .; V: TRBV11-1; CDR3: CASSAMGLAGSETQYF
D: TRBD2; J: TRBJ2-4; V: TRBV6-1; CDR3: CASMGLAGVLGKNIQYF
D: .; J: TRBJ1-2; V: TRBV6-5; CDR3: CASRRTEHYGYTF
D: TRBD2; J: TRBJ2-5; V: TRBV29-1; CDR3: CSVETSGKTQYF